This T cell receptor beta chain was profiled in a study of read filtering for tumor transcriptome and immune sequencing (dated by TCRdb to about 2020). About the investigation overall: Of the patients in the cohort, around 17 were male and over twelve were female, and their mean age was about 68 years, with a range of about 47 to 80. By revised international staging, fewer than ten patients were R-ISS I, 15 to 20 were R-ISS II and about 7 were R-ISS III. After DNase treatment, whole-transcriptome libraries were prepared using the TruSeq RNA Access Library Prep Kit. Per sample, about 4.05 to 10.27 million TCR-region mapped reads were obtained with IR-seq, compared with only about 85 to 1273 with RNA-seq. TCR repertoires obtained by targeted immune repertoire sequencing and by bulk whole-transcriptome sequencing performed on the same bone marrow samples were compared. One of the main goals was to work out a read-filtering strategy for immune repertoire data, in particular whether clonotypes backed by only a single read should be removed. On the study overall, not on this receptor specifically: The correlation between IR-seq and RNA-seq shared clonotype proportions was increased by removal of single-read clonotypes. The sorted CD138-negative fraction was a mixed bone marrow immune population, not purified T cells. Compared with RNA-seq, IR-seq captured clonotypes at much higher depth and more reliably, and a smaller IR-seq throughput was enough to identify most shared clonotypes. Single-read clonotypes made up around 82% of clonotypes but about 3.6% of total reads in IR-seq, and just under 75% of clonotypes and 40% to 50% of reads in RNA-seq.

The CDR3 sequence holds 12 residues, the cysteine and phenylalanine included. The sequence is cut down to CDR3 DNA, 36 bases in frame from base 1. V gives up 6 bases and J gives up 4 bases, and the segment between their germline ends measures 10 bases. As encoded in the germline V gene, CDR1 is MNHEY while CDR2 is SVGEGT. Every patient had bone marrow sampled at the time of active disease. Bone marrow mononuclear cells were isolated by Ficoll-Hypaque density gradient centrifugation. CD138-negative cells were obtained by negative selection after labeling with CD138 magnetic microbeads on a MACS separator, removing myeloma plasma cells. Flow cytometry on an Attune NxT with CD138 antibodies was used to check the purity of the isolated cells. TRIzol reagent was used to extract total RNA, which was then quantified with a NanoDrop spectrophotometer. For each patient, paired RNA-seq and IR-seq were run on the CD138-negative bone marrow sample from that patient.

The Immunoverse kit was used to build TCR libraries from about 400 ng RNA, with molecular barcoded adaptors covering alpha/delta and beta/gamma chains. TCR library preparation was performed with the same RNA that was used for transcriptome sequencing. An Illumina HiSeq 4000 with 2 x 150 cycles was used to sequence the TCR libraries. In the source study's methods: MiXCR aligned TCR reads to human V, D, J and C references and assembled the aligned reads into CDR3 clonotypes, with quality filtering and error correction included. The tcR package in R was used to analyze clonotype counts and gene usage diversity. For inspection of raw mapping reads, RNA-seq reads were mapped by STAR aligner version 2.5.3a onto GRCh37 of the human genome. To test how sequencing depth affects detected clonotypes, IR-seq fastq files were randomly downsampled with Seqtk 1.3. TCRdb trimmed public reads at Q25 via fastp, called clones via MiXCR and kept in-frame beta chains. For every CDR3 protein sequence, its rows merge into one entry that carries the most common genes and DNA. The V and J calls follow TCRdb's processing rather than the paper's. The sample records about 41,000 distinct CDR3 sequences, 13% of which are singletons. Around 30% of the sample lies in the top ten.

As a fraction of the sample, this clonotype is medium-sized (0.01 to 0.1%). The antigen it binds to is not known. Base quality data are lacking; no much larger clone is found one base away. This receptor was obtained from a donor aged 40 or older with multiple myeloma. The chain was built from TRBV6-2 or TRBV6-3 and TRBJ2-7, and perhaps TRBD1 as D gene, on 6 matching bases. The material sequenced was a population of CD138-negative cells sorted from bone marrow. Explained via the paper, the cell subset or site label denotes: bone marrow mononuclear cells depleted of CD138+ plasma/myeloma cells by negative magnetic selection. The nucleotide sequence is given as TGTGCCAGCAGCCTCGGGACATACGAGCAGTACTTC. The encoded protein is CASSLGTYEQYF.